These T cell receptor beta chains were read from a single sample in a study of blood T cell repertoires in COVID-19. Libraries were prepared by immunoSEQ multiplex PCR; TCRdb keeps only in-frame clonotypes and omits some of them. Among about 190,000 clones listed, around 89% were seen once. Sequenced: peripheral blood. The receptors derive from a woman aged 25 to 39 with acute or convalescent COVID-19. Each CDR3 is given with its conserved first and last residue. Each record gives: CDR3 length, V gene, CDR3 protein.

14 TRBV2 CASRVTGETNIQYF
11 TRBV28 CASSLWEEAFF
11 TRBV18 CASSTALELFF
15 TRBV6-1 CASSEASGGGREQFF
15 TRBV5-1 CASSPYSGEDTEAFF
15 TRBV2 CASTPQRGYSGEQYF
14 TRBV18 CASSLQGLGGTQYF
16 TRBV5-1 CASSLGRAGGVGTQYF
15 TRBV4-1 CASSHMLAAYNEQFF
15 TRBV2 CASSDEGLAGSPLHF
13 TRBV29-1 CSVGSRQYTEAFF
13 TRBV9 CASSPGFDTEAFF
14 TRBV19 CATRESSYNSPLHF
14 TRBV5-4 CASSLTGGKDTQYF
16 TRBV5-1 CASSLEFRGGHSPLHF
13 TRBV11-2 CASSLDLYQPQHF
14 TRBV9 CASSSRDKSYEQYF
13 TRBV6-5 CASSYATSGRQYF
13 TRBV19 CATPRGNGYGYTF
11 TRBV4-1 CATGLTDTQYF
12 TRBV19 CASSMRGGTLYF
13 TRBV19 CASSSQMNTEAFF
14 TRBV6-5 CASSLTGGWSPLHF
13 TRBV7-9 CASSLGWSGELFF
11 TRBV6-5 CASGLQGELFF
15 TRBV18 CASSPPGQGVYEQYF
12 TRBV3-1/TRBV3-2 CASSQLANTQYF
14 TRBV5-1 CASSLLPANEKLFF
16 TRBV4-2 CASSQDRGLAGDTQYF
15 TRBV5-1 CASSLNIVAKSPLHF
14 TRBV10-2 CASSDRRGYNEQFF
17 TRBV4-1 CASSQDVRQGPAHEQYF
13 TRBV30 CAWSTMTGSEQYF
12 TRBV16 CASSQLQGEAFF
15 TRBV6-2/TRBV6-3 CASSYSSTGAYGYTF
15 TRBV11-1 CASSLHSIGTDTQYF